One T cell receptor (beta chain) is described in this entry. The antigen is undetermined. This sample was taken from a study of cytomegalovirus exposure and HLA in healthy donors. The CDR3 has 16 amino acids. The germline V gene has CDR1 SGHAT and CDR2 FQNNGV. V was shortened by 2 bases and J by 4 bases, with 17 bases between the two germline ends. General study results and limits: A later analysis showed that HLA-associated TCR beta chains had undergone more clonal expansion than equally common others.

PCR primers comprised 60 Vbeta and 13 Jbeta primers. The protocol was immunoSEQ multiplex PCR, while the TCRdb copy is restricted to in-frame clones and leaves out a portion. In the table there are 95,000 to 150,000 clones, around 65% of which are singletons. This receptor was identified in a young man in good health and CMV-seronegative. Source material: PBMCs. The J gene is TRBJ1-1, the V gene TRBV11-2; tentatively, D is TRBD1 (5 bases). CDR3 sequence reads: CASSLLGQGTGTEAFF. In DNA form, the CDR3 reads TGTGCCAGCAGCTTATTGGGGCAGGGAACGGGCACTGAAGCTTTCTTT.